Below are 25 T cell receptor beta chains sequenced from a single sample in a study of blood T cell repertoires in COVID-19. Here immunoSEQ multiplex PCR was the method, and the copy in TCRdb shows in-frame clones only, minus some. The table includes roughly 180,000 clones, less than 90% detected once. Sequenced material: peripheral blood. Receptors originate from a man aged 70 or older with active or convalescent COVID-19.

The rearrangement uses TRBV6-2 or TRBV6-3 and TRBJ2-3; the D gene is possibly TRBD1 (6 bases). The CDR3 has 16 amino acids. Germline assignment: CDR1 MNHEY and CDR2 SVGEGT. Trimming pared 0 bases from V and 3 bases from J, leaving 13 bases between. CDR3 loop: CASSYSISRGTDTQYF. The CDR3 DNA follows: TGTGCCAGCAGTTACTCGATTAGCAGGGGAACAGATACGCAGTATTTT.

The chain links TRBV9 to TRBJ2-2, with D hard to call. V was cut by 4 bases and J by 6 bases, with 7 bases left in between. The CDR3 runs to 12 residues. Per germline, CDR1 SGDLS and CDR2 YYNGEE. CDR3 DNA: TGTGCCAGCAGCCCCCGCGCCGGGGAGCTGTTTTTT. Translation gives CASSPRAGELFF.

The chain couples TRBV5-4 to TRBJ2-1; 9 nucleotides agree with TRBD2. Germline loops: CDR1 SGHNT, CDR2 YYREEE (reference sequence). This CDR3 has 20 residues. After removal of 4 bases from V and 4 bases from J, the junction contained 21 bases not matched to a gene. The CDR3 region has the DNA TGTGCCAGCAGCCCGGGAGGGGCTCTAGCGGGAAAGTTCACTTACAATGAGCAGTTCTTC. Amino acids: CASSPGGALAGKFTYNEQFF.

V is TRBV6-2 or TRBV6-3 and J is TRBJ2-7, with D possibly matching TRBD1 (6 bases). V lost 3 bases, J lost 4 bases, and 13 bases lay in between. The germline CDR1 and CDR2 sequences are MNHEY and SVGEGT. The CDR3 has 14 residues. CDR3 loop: CASSYGTGNYEQYF. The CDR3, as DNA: TGTGCCAGCAGTTATGGTACAGGGAATTACGAGCAGTACTTC.

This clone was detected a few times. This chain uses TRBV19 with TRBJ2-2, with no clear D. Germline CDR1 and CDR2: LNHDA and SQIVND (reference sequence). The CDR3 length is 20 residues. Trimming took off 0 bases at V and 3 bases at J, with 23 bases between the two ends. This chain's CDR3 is CASSIEPLIALTEYTGELFF. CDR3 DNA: TGTGCCAGTAGTATAGAGCCCCTCATCGCCTTGACGGAGTACACCGGGGAGCTGTTTTTT. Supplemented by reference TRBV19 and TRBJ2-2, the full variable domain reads DGGITQSPKYLFRKEGQNVTLSCEQNLNHDAMYWYRQDPGQGLRLIYYSQIVNDFQKGDIAEGYSVSREKKESFPLTVTSAQKNPTAFYLCASSIEPLIALTEYTGELFFGEGSRLTVL.

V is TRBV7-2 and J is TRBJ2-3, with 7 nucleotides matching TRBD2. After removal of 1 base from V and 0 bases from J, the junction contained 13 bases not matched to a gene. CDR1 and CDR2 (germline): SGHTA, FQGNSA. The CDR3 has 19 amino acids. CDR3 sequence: CASSLVWRSGATSTDTQYF. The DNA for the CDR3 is TGTGCCAGCAGCTTAGTGTGGCGGAGCGGGGCCACTAGCACAGATACGCAGTATTTT.

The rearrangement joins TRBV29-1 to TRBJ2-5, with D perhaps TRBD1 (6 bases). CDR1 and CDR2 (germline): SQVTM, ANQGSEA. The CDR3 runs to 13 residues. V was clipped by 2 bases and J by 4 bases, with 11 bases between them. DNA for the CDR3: TGCAGCGTTGAATCAGGACAGTTAGAGACCCAGTACTTC. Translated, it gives CSVESGQLETQYF.

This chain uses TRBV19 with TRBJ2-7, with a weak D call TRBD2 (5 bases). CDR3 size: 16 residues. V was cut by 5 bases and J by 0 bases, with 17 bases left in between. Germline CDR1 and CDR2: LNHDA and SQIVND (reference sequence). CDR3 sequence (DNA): TGTGCCAGTAGTTACGATGCAAGCGGCGCCTCCTACGAGCAGTACTTC. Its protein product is CASSYDASGASYEQYF.

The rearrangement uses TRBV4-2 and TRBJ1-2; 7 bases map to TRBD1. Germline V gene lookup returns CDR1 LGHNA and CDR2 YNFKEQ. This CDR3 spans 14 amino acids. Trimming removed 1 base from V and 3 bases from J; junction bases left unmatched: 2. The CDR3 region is CASSQAGTDYGYTF. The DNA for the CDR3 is TGTGCCAGCAGCCAAGCCGGGACAGACTATGGCTACACCTTC.

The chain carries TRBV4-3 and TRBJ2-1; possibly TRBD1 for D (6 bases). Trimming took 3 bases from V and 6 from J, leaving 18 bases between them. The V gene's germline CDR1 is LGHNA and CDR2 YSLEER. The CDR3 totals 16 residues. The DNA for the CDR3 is TGCGCCAGCAGCCACCGTATTTTGGACAGCCCCAATGAGCAGTTCTTC. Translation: CASSHRILDSPNEQFF.

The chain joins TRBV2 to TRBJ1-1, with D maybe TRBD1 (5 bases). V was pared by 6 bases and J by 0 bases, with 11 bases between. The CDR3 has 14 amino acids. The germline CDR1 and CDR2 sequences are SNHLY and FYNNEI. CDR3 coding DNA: TGTGCCAGCAGGGATACAGGAATGAACACTGAAGCTTTCTTT. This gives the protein CASRDTGMNTEAFF. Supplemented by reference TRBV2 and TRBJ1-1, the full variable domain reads EPEVTQTPSHQVTQMGQEVILRCVPISNHLYFYWYRQILGQKVEFLVSFYNNEISEKSEIFDDQFSVERPDGSNFTLKIRSTKLEDSAMYFCASRDTGMNTEAFFGQGTRLTVV.

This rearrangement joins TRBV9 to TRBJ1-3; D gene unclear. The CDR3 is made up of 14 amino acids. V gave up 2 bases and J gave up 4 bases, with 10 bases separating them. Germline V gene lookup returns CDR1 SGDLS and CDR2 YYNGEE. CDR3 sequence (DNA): TGTGCCAGCAGCGTTCTTGACTTAGGAAACACCATATATTTT. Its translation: CASSVLDLGNTIYF.

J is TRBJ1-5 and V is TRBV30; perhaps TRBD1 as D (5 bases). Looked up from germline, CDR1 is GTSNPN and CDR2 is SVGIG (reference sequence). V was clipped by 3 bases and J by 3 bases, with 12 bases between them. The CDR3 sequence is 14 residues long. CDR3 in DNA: TGTGCCTGGAGAAATCCAGGGAACAATCAGCCCCAGCATTTT. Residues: CAWRNPGNNQPQHF.

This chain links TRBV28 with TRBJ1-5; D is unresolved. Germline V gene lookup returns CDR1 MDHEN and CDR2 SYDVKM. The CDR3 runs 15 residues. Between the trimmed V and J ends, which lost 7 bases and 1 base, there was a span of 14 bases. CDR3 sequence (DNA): TGTGCCAGCACTACCTCCGGGGTGAGCAATCAGCCCCAGCATTTT. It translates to CASTTSGVSNQPQHF.

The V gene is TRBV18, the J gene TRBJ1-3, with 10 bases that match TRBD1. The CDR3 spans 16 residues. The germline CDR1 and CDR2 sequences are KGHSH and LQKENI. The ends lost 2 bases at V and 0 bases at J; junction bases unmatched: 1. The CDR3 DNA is TGTGCCAGCTCACCAGGGACAGGGGACTCTGGAAACACCATATATTTT. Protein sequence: CASSPGTGDSGNTIYF. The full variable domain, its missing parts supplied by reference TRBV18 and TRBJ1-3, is NAGVMQNPRHLVRRRGQEARLRCSPMKGHSHVYWYRQLPEEGLKFMVYLQKENIIDESGMPKERFSAEFPKEGPSILRIQQVVRGDSAAYFCASSPGTGDSGNTIYFGEGSWLTVV.

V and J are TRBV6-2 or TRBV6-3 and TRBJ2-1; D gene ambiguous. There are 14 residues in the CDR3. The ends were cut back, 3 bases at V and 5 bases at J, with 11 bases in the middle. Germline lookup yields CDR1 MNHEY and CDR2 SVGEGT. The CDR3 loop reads CASSYHLSNNEQFF. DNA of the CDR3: TGTGCCAGCAGTTATCACCTCAGTAACAATGAGCAGTTCTTC.

The CDR3 DNA reads as TGCAGCGGGAGGCAGAACACTGAAGCTTTCTTT. It encodes CSGRQNTEAFF. The V and J genes are TRBV29-1 and TRBJ1-1; the D is unclear. V was trimmed by 7 bases and J by 1 base, leaving 7 bases between them. CDR1 SQVTM and CDR2 ANQGSEA come from the germline V gene. The CDR3 runs to 11 residues.

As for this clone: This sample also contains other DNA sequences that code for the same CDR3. CDR3: CASSLAGGTDTQYF. The CDR3 DNA sequence: TGTGCCAGCAGCTTGGCGGGGGGCACAGATACGCAGTATTTT. The chain has TRBV7-2 and TRBJ2-3, with TRBD2 matching 7 bases. Losses at the gene ends were 3 bases for V and 1 base for J; bases not matched to a gene: 1. The germline gives CDR1 SGHTA, CDR2 FQGNSA. There are 14 residues in the CDR3.

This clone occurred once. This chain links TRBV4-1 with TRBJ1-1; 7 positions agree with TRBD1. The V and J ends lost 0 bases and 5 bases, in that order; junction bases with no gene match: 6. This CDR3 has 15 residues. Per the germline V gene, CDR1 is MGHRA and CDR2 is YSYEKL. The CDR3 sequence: CASSQDAGGGTEAFF. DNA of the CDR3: TGCGCCAGCAGCCAAGATGCAGGGGGTGGAACTGAAGCTTTCTTT.

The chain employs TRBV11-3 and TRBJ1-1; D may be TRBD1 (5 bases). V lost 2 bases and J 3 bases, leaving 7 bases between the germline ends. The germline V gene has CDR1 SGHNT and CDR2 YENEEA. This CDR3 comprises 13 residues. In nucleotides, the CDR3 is TGTGCCAGCAGCTTAAGCAGGGACACTGAAGCTTTCTTT. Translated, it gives CASSLSRDTEAFF.

The CDR3 DNA reads TGTGCCAGCAGCCCTAATATGGGAACAGGCGCAGATACGCAGTATTTT. Protein: CASSPNMGTGADTQYF. This rearrangement joins TRBV7-9 to TRBJ2-3; D possibly corresponds to TRBD1 (5 bases). Germline V lookup: CDR1 SEHNR, CDR2 FQNEAQ (reference sequence). This CDR3 is built from 16 residues. Trimming removed 5 bases from V and 4 bases from J, with 19 bases in between.

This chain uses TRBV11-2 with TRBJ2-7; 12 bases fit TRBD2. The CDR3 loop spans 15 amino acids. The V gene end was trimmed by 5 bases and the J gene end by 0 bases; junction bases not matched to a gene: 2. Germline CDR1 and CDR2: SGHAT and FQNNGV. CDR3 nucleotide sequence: TGTGCCAGCAGCCAGACTAGCGGGAGCTCCTACGAGCAGTACTTC. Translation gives CASSQTSGSSYEQYF.

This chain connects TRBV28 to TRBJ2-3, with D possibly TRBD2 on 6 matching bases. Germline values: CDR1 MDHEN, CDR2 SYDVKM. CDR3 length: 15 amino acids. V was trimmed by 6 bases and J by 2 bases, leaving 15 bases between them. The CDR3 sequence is CASSEPGLNTDTQYF. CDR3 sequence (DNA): TGTGCCAGCAGCGAACCGGGACTTAACACAGATACGCAGTATTTT.

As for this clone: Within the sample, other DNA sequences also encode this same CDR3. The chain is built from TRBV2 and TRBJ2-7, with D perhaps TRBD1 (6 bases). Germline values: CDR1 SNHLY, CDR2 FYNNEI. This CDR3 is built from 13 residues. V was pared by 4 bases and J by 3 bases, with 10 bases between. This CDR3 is CASSGGQNYEQYF. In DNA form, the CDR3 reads TGTGCCAGCAGTGGAGGACAGAACTACGAGCAGTACTTC.

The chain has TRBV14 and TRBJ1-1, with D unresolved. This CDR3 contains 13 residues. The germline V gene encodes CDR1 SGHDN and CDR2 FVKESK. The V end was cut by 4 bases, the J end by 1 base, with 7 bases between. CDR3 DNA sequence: TGTGCCAGCAGCCCAACAGAGAACACTGAAGCTTTCTTT. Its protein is CASSPTENTEAFF.